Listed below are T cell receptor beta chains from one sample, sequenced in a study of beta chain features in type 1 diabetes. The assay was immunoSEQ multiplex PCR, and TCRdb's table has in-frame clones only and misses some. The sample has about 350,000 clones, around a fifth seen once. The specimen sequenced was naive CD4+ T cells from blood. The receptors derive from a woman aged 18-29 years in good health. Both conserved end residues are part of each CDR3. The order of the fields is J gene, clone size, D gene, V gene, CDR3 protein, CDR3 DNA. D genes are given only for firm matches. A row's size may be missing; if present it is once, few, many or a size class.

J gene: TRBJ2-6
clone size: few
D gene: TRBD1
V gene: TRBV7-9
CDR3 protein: CASSRTGGPSGANVLTF
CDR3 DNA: TGTGCCAGCAGTCGGACAGGGGGTCCCTCTGGGGCCAACGTCCTGACTTTC

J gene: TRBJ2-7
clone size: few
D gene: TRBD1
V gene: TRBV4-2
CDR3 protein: CASSPRGQGTTYEQYF
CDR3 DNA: TGTGCCAGCAGCCCCCGAGGACAGGGGACAACCTACGAGCAGTACTTC

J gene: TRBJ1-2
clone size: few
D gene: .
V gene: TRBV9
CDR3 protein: CASSLAQGTYGYTF
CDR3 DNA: TGTGCCAGCAGCCTAGCACAGGGTACCTATGGCTACACCTTC

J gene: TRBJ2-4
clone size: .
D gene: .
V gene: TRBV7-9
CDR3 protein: CASSLGSGGDKNIQYF
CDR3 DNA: TGTGCCAGCAGCTTAGGTAGCGGCGGGGACAAAAACATTCAGTACTTC

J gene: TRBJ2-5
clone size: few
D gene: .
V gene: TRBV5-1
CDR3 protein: CASSLTSQETQYF
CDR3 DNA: TGCGCCAGCAGCTTGACTTCCCAAGAGACCCAGTACTTC

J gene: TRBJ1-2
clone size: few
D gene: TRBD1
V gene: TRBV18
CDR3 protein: CASSQGQGAGYTF
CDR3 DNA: TGTGCCAGCTCACAGGGACAGGGTGCCGGCTACACCTTC

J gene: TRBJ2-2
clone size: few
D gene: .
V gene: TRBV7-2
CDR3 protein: CASSLVLARTGELFF
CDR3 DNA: TGTGCCAGCAGCTTAGTTTTAGCAAGGACCGGGGAGCTGTTTTTT

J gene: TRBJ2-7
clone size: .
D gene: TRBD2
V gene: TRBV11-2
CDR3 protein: CASSLAGGGGYEQYF
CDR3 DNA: TGTGCCAGCAGCTTAGCGGGCGGCGGGGGCTACGAGCAGTACTTC

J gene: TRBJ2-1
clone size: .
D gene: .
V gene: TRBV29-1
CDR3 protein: CSVELGGTYNEQFF
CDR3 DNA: TGCAGCGTTGAACTAGGCGGTACCTACAATGAGCAGTTCTTC

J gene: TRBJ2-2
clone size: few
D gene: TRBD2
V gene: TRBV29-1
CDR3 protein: CSVDGVAGGSWELFF
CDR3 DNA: TGCAGCGTTGACGGGGTAGCGGGGGGTTCTTGGGAGCTGTTTTTT

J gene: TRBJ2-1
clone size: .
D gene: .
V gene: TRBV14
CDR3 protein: CASSHLSSYNEQFF
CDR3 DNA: TGTGCCAGCAGCCATCTTAGTTCCTACAATGAGCAGTTCTTC